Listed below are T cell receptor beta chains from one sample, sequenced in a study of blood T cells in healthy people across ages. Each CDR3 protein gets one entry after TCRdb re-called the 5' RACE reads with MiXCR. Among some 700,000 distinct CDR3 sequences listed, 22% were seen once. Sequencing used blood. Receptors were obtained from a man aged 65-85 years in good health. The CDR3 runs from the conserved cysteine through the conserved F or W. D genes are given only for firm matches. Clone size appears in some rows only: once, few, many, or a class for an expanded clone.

CASQSSNQPQHF,TGTGCCAGCCAGAGTAGCAATCAGCCCCAGCATTTT,TRBV2,NA,TRBJ1-5,NA
CASSQVRVSNEKLFF,TGTGCCAGCAGCCAAGTGAGGGTGTCAAATGAAAAACTGTTTTTT,TRBV14,NA,TRBJ1-4,NA
CASTPGTGGTEAFF,TGTGCCAGCACCCCCGGGACAGGGGGGACTGAAGCTTTCTTT,TRBV7-2,TRBD1,TRBJ1-1,few
CASYGIKRNEQFF,TGTGCCAGCTACGGGATAAAGAGAAATGAGCAGTTCTTC,TRBV21-1,NA,TRBJ2-1,few
CSASLQQYF,TGCAGTGCTAGTCTCCAGCAGTACTTC,TRBV20-1,NA,TRBJ2-5,few
CASSGGAGNSPLHF,TGTGCCAGCAGCGGGGGGGCAGGAAACTCACCCCTCCACTTT,TRBV9,NA,TRBJ1-6,NA
CASSQPSYGYTF,TGTGCCAGCAGCCAGCCGTCCTATGGCTACACCTTC,TRBV14,NA,TRBJ1-2,NA
CASSHLPQGWTGAASDEKLFF,TGTGCCAGCAGCCACTTACCGCAAGGTTGGACAGGGGCAGCCAGTGATGAAAAACTGTTTTTT,TRBV11-2,TRBD1,TRBJ1-4,few
CASSQLGNRGFGDTQYF,TGCGCCAGCAGCCAACTGGGAAACAGGGGGTTTGGAGATACGCAGTATTTT,TRBV5-1,TRBD1,TRBJ2-3,few
CSASGMQGLDEQFF,TGCAGTGCTAGTGGGATGCAAGGCCTCGATGAGCAGTTCTTC,TRBV20-1,NA,TRBJ2-1,few
CAISVQGRYGYTF,TGTGCCATCAGTGTCCAGGGTCGTTATGGCTACACCTTC,TRBV10-3,NA,TRBJ1-2,NA
CSGSPDTGGTEAFF,TGCAGCGGCTCCCCCGACACAGGGGGCACTGAAGCTTTCTTT,TRBV29-1,TRBD1,TRBJ1-1,NA
CASNQILHTEAFF,TGTGCCAGCAATCAGATTCTGCACACTGAAGCTTTCTTT,TRBV7-2,NA,TRBJ1-1,NA
CASTANAGRQPQHF,TGTGCCAGCACCGCGAATGCAGGGCGCCAGCCCCAGCATTTT,TRBV6-2/TRBV6-3,NA,TRBJ1-5,NA
CASSLVFFPLGQGSSYEQYF,TGTGCCAGCAGTTTAGTGTTTTTTCCCCTTGGACAGGGGAGCTCCTACGAGCAGTACTTC,TRBV12-3/TRBV12-4,TRBD1,TRBJ2-7,many
CSVQGLAERNEQFF,TGCAGCGTTCAGGGACTAGCGGAGCGGAATGAGCAGTTCTTC,TRBV29-1,TRBD2,TRBJ2-1,NA
CAISEEGTGLKETQYF,TGTGCCATCAGTGAGGAGGGGACAGGGTTAAAAGAGACCCAGTACTTC,TRBV10-3,TRBD1,TRBJ2-5,few
CASSSLGGAGQPQHF,TGCGCCAGCAGCTCCCTGGGAGGGGCTGGTCAGCCCCAGCATTTT,TRBV5-1,NA,TRBJ1-5,few
CASREIAGGRYNEQFF,TGTGCCAGTAGGGAAATAGCGGGGGGGCGCTACAATGAGCAGTTCTTC,TRBV19,TRBD2,TRBJ2-1,few
CSVGTGPYYGYTF,TGCAGCGTCGGGACAGGACCATACTATGGCTACACCTTC,TRBV29-1,TRBD1,TRBJ1-2,few
CASSSGTAHSYTF,TGCGCCAGCAGCTCCGGGACAGCTCACAGCTACACCTTC,TRBV5-1,TRBD1,TRBJ1-2,few
CASSLAGQSGYTF,TGTGCCAGCAGCTTAGCGGGACAGAGTGGCTACACCTTC,TRBV7-6,TRBD1,TRBJ1-2,few
CASSYSRGGVPYEQYF,TGTGCCAGCAGTTACTCTCGTGGAGGGGTCCCCTACGAGCAGTACTTC,TRBV6-5,NA,TRBJ2-7,NA
CASSLRGESGNTEAFF,TGCGCCAGCAGCTTGCGGGGGGAATCAGGGAACACTGAAGCTTTCTTT,TRBV5-1,NA,TRBJ1-1,NA
CASSSDEKQYF,TGTGCCAGCAGCTCAGACGAGAAGCAGTACTTC,TRBV7-9,NA,TRBJ2-7,few
CASSQVVPRGSTDTQYF,TGTGCCAGCAGCCAAGTCGTCCCGCGGGGTAGCACAGATACGCAGTATTTT,TRBV3-1,NA,TRBJ2-3,NA
CASGTARSDTQYF,TGTGCCAGCGGTACAGCTCGGTCAGATACGCAGTATTTT,TRBV12-3/TRBV12-4,NA,TRBJ2-3,NA
CASSERNWNTEAFF,TGTGCCAGCAGCGAGAGAAACTGGAACACTGAAGCTTTCTTT,TRBV11-2,NA,TRBJ1-1,NA
CSVPGGENYGYTF,TGCAGTGTCCCGGGGGGGGAAAACTATGGCTACACCTTC,TRBV20-1,NA,TRBJ1-2,few
CAISDTGATNEKLFF,TGTGCCATCAGTGACACAGGGGCAACTAATGAAAAACTGTTTTTT,TRBV10-3,TRBD1,TRBJ1-4,few
CASRSQAGSNEQFF,TGCGCCAGCAGGTCACAGGCCGGAAGCAATGAGCAGTTCTTC,TRBV5-1,NA,TRBJ2-1,many
CSAGQTGTSKNEQFF,TGCAGTGCTGGACAAACCGGGACTAGCAAGAATGAGCAGTTCTTC,TRBV20-1,TRBD2,TRBJ2-1,NA
CSALASAQPDVRAFF,TGCAGTGCGCTGGCCTCGGCCCAACCAGACGTTCGAGCTTTCTTT,TRBV20-1,NA,TRBJ1-1,NA
CASSLNREDYGYTF,TGCGCCAGCAGCTTGAACAGGGAGGACTATGGCTACACCTTC,TRBV5-1,NA,TRBJ1-2,NA
CASRYRLRETQYF,TGCGCCAGCAGGTATCGGCTTAGGGAGACCCAGTACTTC,TRBV10-2,NA,TRBJ2-5,many
CASSVPGTNKLEKLFF,TGTGCCAGCAGTGTACCGGGGACAAACAAACTGGAAAAACTGTTTTTT,TRBV28,NA,TRBJ1-4,NA
CASSDRDQDKNIQYF,TGTGCCAGTAGCGACAGGGATCAAGACAAAAACATTCAGTACTTC,TRBV19,TRBD1,TRBJ2-4,few
CASSYSRVTSGADTQYF,TGTGCCAGCAGTTACTCGAGAGTAACTAGCGGGGCGGATACGCAGTATTTT,TRBV6-5,TRBD2,TRBJ2-3,few
CASSKASTGLETQYF,TGTGCCAGCAGCAAAGCATCGACGGGATTAGAGACCCAGTACTTC,TRBV21-1,NA,TRBJ2-5,NA
CSARRRGAADTQYF,TGCAGTGCTAGACGTAGGGGGGCCGCAGATACGCAGTATTTT,TRBV20-1,NA,TRBJ2-3,few
CASSLAAAGVPQPQHF,TGTGCCAGCAGCTTAGCGGCGGCAGGGGTTCCTCAGCCCCAGCATTTT,TRBV7-8,NA,TRBJ1-5,few
CASSLDLAKGQYNEQFF,TGTGCCAGCAGCTTAGATTTGGCCAAGGGACAGTACAATGAGCAGTTCTTC,TRBV11-2,TRBD1,TRBJ2-1,few
CASSHRTGSYEQYF,TGTGCCAGCAGCCATCGGACAGGTTCGTACGAGCAGTACTTC,TRBV3-1,TRBD1,TRBJ2-7,NA
CASLLAGGIGQFF,TGTGCCTCGCTACTAGCGGGGGGCATAGGGCAGTTCTTC,TRBV30,TRBD2,TRBJ2-1,few
CASSFSGNTEAFF,TGTGCCAGCAGTTTCTCGGGGAACACTGAAGCTTTCTTT,TRBV12-3/TRBV12-4,NA,TRBJ1-1,many
CASSFNMGGVRYQETQYF,TGTGCCAGCAGCTTTAATATGGGGGGCGTTCGGTACCAAGAGACCCAGTACTTC,TRBV7-2,NA,TRBJ2-5,few
CASSSGTTADTQYF,TGCGCCAGCAGTTCCGGGACTACGGCAGATACGCAGTATTTT,TRBV5-1,TRBD2,TRBJ2-3,NA
CASSPDRGQVWTEAFF,TGTGCCAGCAGTCCGGACAGGGGACAGGTATGGACTGAAGCTTTCTTT,TRBV27,TRBD1,TRBJ1-1,NA
CAIRTEGVDEQYF,TGTGCCATCAGGACAGAGGGGGTGGACGAGCAGTACTTC,TRBV10-3,NA,TRBJ2-7,NA
CASRRLNEKLFF,TGTGCCAGCAGACGACTTAATGAAAAACTGTTTTTT,TRBV6-5,NA,TRBJ1-4,NA
CASSVTATDTQYF,TGTGCCAGCAGTGTGACAGCGACGGATACGCAGTATTTT,TRBV6-1,NA,TRBJ2-3,NA
CASSLRQGGSTYEQYF,TGTGCCAGCTCACTTCGACAGGGGGGTTCGACCTACGAGCAGTACTTC,TRBV18,TRBD1,TRBJ2-7,NA
CASSRPGRVRGSYTF,TGTGCCAGCAGTCGCCCCGGCAGGGTGCGGGGGTCGTACACCTTC,TRBV5-8,NA,TRBJ1-2,few
CASSLDGVRGDTEAFF,TGCGCCAGCAGCTTGGACGGGGTAAGGGGGGACACTGAAGCTTTCTTT,TRBV5-1,NA,TRBJ1-1,NA